The following is a T cell receptor (beta chain) sequence with its context. In the original workflow: Researchers report that nucleated cell counts were estimated from reference gene primer amplification. Only in-frame clones appear in the TCRdb table, and some are missing; sequencing was by immunoSEQ multiplex PCR. The DNA was the basis for D and trimming; V, J and clone size are from that table. The profile covers 280,000 or so clones, with around 86% appearing a single time and about 2.2% taken by the ten largest. The data are from a study of blood T cell repertoires in COVID-19. In the study overall: T cells, B-cell-depleted T cells, or PBMCs provided the cDNA or gDNA that served as material.

The CDR3 is 13 amino acids. V lost 2 bases to trimming and J lost 4 bases, with 8 bases between them. Germline CDR1 KGHSH, CDR2 LQKENI. What was sequenced was peripheral blood. The chain has TRBV18 and TRBJ1-2; D is uncertain. The sequence derives from a woman between 25 and 40 years old who had recovered from COVID-19. The CDR3 DNA follows: TGTGCCAGCTCACCATCGCCAGTCTATGGCTACACCTTC. Translated: CASSPSPVYGYTF.